The rows below give T cell receptor beta chains drawn from one sample of a study of beta chain features in type 1 diabetes. Libraries were prepared by immunoSEQ multiplex PCR; TCRdb keeps only in-frame clonotypes and omits some of them. The repertoire holds about 28,000 clones, with about 61% as singletons. Sample: Tregs from blood. The receptors were sampled from a woman aged 25 to 39 with type 1 diabetes. Each CDR3 is given with its conserved first and last residue. Each record gives: V gene, J gene, D gene, clone size, CDR3 DNA, CDR3 protein. D genes are given only for firm matches. Clone size, where shown, is once, few, many, or a class for clones that have expanded.

TRBV19	TRBJ2-7	NA	NA	TGTGCCAGTAGTGCCAGACTAGTATCCGAGCAGTACTTC	CASSARLVSEQYF
TRBV7-3	TRBJ2-7	TRBD1	NA	TGTGCCAGCAGCTTAGGTCAGGGGGTCGACGAGCAGTACTTC	CASSLGQGVDEQYF
TRBV9	TRBJ1-4	NA	NA	TGTGCCAGCAGCGGGGGTGACAGGTGGGGTAAAAAACTGTTTTTT	CASSGGDRWGKKLFF
TRBV18	TRBJ1-6	TRBD1	NA	TGTGCCAGCTCGGAAGCCGGGACAGGCAATTCACCCCTCCACTTT	CASSEAGTGNSPLHF
TRBV5-1	TRBJ2-7	TRBD2	NA	TGCGCCAGCAGTCGTACTAGCGGGAGCTACGAGCAGTACTTC	CASSRTSGSYEQYF
TRBV2	TRBJ1-1	NA	NA	TGTGCCAGCGGCAGGGTGAACACTGAAGCTTTCTTT	CASGRVNTEAFF
TRBV9	TRBJ2-1	TRBD1	NA	TGTGCCAGCAGCGAGCCCCAAGGGGGCAACTCCTACAATGAGCAGTTCTTC	CASSEPQGGNSYNEQFF
TRBV18	TRBJ2-1	NA	once	TGTGCCAGCTCACCGAGGAGTAGGAATGAGCAGTTCTTC	CASSPRSRNEQFF
TRBV4-1	TRBJ1-1	NA	few	TGCGCCAGCACCGTTGTACTAGAGAACACTGAAGCTTTCTTT	CASTVVLENTEAFF
TRBV7-9	TRBJ2-1	TRBD2	NA	TGTGCCAGCAGGAAGACTAGCGGGCCTATCTACAATGAGCAGTTCTTC	CASRKTSGPIYNEQFF
TRBV5-1	TRBJ2-5	NA	NA	TGCGCCAGCAGCTCCCAGGGAACCCAAGAGACCCAGTACTTC	CASSSQGTQETQYF
TRBV5-1	TRBJ1-2	NA	NA	TGCGCCAGCAGCCCCCTGCCCGGTGACTATGGCTACACCTTC	CASSPLPGDYGYTF
TRBV6-4	TRBJ2-1	NA	NA	TGTGCCAGCGCAAGAACCGCGGGACGCATGAGCTCCTACAATGAGCAGTTCTTC	CASARTAGRMSSYNEQFF
TRBV7-2	TRBJ1-5	NA	NA	TGTGCCAGCAGTTCCAGGGGTGTAAGCAGCAATCAGCCCCAGCATTTT	CASSSRGVSSNQPQHF
TRBV30	TRBJ2-1	NA	NA	TGTGCCTGGTCGAAACTTATTAGGGGCCATGGGGAGCAGTTCTTC	CAWSKLIRGHGEQFF
TRBV7-3	TRBJ2-1	TRBD1	NA	TGTGCCAGCAGCATACAGGGGGCCCCCTACAATGAGCAGTTCTTC	CASSIQGAPYNEQFF
TRBV7-9	TRBJ2-3	TRBD2	once	TGTGCCAGCAGCTTAAGACTAGCGGGAGTCTCCACAGATACGCAGTATTTT	CASSLRLAGVSTDTQYF
TRBV29-1	TRBJ2-1	NA	few	TGCAGCGTTGAGGGGGGGGTAGGGGGATTCTCCTACAATGAGCAGTTCTTC	CSVEGGVGGFSYNEQFF
TRBV7-2	TRBJ1-2	TRBD1	few	TGTGCCAGCAGCTCGAGGACAGGGGGCGGTAACTATGGCTACACCTTC	CASSSRTGGGNYGYTF
TRBV2	TRBJ2-3	TRBD2	NA	TGTGCCAGCAGCGGACTAGCCCACCCACCTACAGATACGCAGTATTTT	CASSGLAHPPTDTQYF
TRBV7-3	TRBJ1-1	NA	few	TGTGCCAGCAGCTTAGAGGTTAGCACTGAAGCTTTCTTT	CASSLEVSTEAFF
TRBV19	TRBJ2-1	NA	NA	TGTGCCAGTAGTATAAGAAGGCAGGGAACCTACAATGAGCAGTTCTTC	CASSIRRQGTYNEQFF
TRBV7-8	TRBJ1-5	NA	NA	TGTGCCAGCAGCTCTTGGGCCCATGGGGAGGCATCCAATCAGCCCCAGCATTTT	CASSSWAHGEASNQPQHF
TRBV28	TRBJ1-4	TRBD1	NA	TGTGCCAGCAGTTTATTATTAGGAACAGGGGATGAAAAACTGTTTTTT	CASSLLLGTGDEKLFF
TRBV6-5	TRBJ1-5	NA	NA	TGTGCCAGCAATGCGGGATGGAATCAGCCCCAGCATTTT	CASNAGWNQPQHF
TRBV7-9	TRBJ1-5	NA	NA	TGTGCCAGCAGCCCAAGTCAGTTCCAGCCCCAGCATTTT	CASSPSQFQPQHF
TRBV6-1	TRBJ2-7	TRBD2	NA	TGTGCCAGCAGTGAAGCGTCCGCGGGAGTCTATTACGAGCAGTACTTC	CASSEASAGVYYEQYF
TRBV20-1	TRBJ1-2	TRBD1	NA	TGCAGTGCCCGGACAGGTCGTGGCTACACCTTC	CSARTGRGYTF
TRBV13	TRBJ1-3	TRBD1	few	TGTGCCAGCAGTTCTACGGGACAGGGGCTCTCTGGAAACACCATATATTTT	CASSSTGQGLSGNTIYF
TRBV7-2	TRBJ2-7	NA	NA	TGTGCCAGCAGCCGTTACGGGACCTACGAGCAGTACTTC	CASSRYGTYEQYF
TRBV4-2	TRBJ2-7	TRBD1	NA	TGTGCCAGCAGCCCGACAGGGCCCCCCTACGAGCAGTACTTC	CASSPTGPPYEQYF
TRBV7-9	TRBJ2-3	NA	few	TGTGCCAGCAGTATGTCAGGGGGGGATACGCAGTATTTT	CASSMSGGDTQYF
TRBV10-3	TRBJ1-2	TRBD1	NA	TGTGCCATCACGCAGGGGGCGCGGTATGGCTACACCTTC	CAITQGARYGYTF
TRBV19	TRBJ1-5	TRBD1	NA	TGTGCCAGTAGTATGGGACAGGTCAATCAGCCCCAGCATTTT	CASSMGQVNQPQHF
TRBV18	TRBJ1-1	TRBD1	NA	TGTGCCAGCTCACCTACGACAGGGGGCTTCACTGAAGCTTTCTTT	CASSPTTGGFTEAFF
TRBV10-3	TRBJ2-2	TRBD1	NA	TGTGCCATCTCTGGCGGGACAGGGGTCACCGGGGAGCTGTTTTTT	CAISGGTGVTGELFF
TRBV30	TRBJ1-4	NA	NA	TGTGCCTGGAGAGGCGGGCAGACCAACCGACCAACTAATGAAAAACTGTTTTTT	CAWRGGQTNRPTNEKLFF
TRBV5-6	TRBJ1-4	NA	NA	TGTGCCAGCAGCTTGGGGTTTACCGGGACATCCAACGAAAAACTGTTTTTT	CASSLGFTGTSNEKLFF
TRBV5-6	TRBJ2-7	TRBD2	NA	TGTGCCAGCAGCTCTCGGACTAGCAAGTACTTC	CASSSRTSKYF
TRBV19	TRBJ2-7	TRBD1	NA	TGTGCCAGTAGTATCAAACAGGGGGGCCAGGGGGCGTACGAGCAGTACTTC	CASSIKQGGQGAYEQYF
TRBV5-1	TRBJ2-2	NA	NA	TGCGCCAGCAGCTTGAACGGAGGGACCGGGGAGCTGTTTTTT	CASSLNGGTGELFF
TRBV6-5	TRBJ2-1	NA	few	TGTGCCAGCAGTTACCAAGCTGACTCCTACAATGAGCAGTTCTTC	CASSYQADSYNEQFF
TRBV25-1	TRBJ1-5	TRBD1	NA	TGTGCCAGCAGTGAACAGGGGGCAGGCAATCAGCCCCAGCATTTT	CASSEQGAGNQPQHF
TRBV18	TRBJ1-3	NA	NA	TGTGCCAGCTCAATCGCAGGGCGCTCTGGAAACACCATATATTTT	CASSIAGRSGNTIYF
TRBV4-1	TRBJ1-5	NA	NA	TGCGCCAGCAGCCAAGATAGGACAGTTGTTGAGCCCCAGCATTTT	CASSQDRTVVEPQHF
TRBV11-2	TRBJ2-3	NA	NA	TGTGCCAGCAGCTTTCGCCAGGGGGATACGCAGTATTTT	CASSFRQGDTQYF